This T cell receptor beta chain was retrieved from a study of blood T cells in healthy people across ages. This CDR3 has 14 amino acids. Trimming took 3 bases from V and 8 from J, leaving 11 bases between them. Alongside a J-beta primer mix, a sample-barcoded 5' primer served in a second PCR lasting about 6 to 11 cycles. Each sample yielded at least 3 million CDR3-containing paired-end reads. In TCRdb, the 5' RACE reads were re-called with MiXCR into one record per CDR3 protein. The sample holds hundreds of thousands of distinct CDR3 sequences, about 26% seen once. This clonotype showed up just once. This sample was shared with a second study, whose subject was T cells of mothers and their children.

This TCR was sampled from a boy between 10 and 17 years old in good health. Material for sequencing was blood. The chain carries TRBV12-3 or TRBV12-4 and TRBJ1-6; tentatively, D is TRBD1 (5 bases). In DNA, the CDR3 is TGTGCCAGCAGTTTCGGGACCCCTTATTCACCCCTCCACTTT. It yields the protein CASSFGTPYSPLHF.